The sequence of this T cell receptor beta chain was determined in a study of blood T cell repertoires in COVID-19. Repertoires were generated with immunoSEQ multiplex PCR, while TCRdb's copy carries only in-frame clones and drops some. Seen here are 200,000 or so clones, 84% observed once, and the top ten hold less than 2.5%. The material sequenced was peripheral blood. The clonotype comes from a woman aged 55-70 years with acute or convalescent COVID-19.

Here the CDR3 DNA reads TGTGCCAGCAGTTTGATGTCAGGGGACCTTTACGAGCAGTACTTC. Translating gives CASSLMSGDLYEQYF. V is TRBV2 and J is TRBJ2-7, with D tentatively TRBD1 (6 bases). The CDR3 consists of 15 residues. V gave up 5 bases and J gave up 4 bases, with 18 bases separating them. The germline V gene has CDR1 SNHLY and CDR2 FYNNEI.